This TCR beta chain was profiled in a study of cytomegalovirus exposure and HLA in healthy donors. Turning to the study itself: Earlier, 110 million or so unique TCR beta sequences were recovered from around 200 million T cells by an analysis. Regarding the study as a whole: Some highly shared sequence variants likely arose as a pipeline artifact. As immune exposure information, only CMV serostatus was available.

These donors, healthy bone marrow donors, were studied. CDR1 LNHNV and CDR2 YYDKDF come from the germline V gene (reference sequence). Deletions cut 0 bases from V and 12 bases from J, with 15 bases between. This CDR3 comprises 13 residues. PCR amplification relied on 60 Vbeta primers (plus 13 Jbeta primers). TCRdb keeps only in-frame clones here, not all; method: immunoSEQ multiplex PCR. The sample carries some 150,000 clones, over 65% recorded once. Concerning this clone: Its specificity is not known.

The gene calls are TRBV15 and TRBJ2-7, with D perhaps TRBD2 (6 bases). This clonotype originated in a middle-aged man in good health and CMV-seronegative. The sample consisted of PBMCs. This chain's CDR3 is CATSRDLGGQGYF. CDR3 coding DNA: TGTGCCACCAGCAGAGATTTGGGGGGTCAGGGGTACTTC.